This TCR beta chain was sequenced for a study of a mutant IDH1 vaccine in newly diagnosed glioma. Measured with immunoSEQ multiplex PCR; TCRdb has only the in-frame clones, and not every one. The data hold around 60,000 clones, with around 84% observed a single time. Sample time point: week 35, safety follow-up. Every single dose of the vaccine, 300 ug of mutant IDH1 20-mer peptide, came with topical imiquimod. The V segment lost 7 bases and the J segment 5 bases; nucleotides outside the gene matches: 16. This CDR3 contains 18 residues. Germline-derived CDR1 and CDR2 are MGHRA and YSYEKL. In the case of this clone: Its antigen is not identified.

The sample consisted of PBMCs, taken from a glioma patient whose treatment included an IDH1 peptide vaccine. This clonotype was obtained from a man aged 25-45 years with glioma. The chain couples TRBV4-1 to TRBJ1-6; TRBD1 matches at 8 bases. In DNA, the CDR3 is TGCGCCAGCAAGGGGGACCTGTGGACAGGGTATCATAATTCACCCCTCCACTTT. Amino acid sequence: CASKGDLWTGYHNSPLHF.